This T cell receptor beta chain was identified in a study of stem cell transplantation in POMP-related autoinflammatory disease. From germline, CDR1 is SNHLY and CDR2 FYNNEI. CDR3 length: 10 residues. The germline V and J ends were trimmed by 5 bases and 2 bases, with 0 bases remaining between them. Here immunoSEQ multiplex PCR was the method, and the copy in TCRdb shows in-frame clones only, minus some. This sample has 25,000 to 30,000 clones, with around 86% found just once. This sequence was found in a human donor with POMP-related autoinflammation and immune dysregulation (PRAID). The specimen comprised CD4+ T cells from PBMCs, sampled before stem cell transplantation. V is TRBV2 and J is TRBJ2-5; the D is unclear. The CDR3 reads CASSQETQYF. As DNA, the CDR3 is TGTGCCAGCAGTCAAGAGACCCAGTACTTC. Full variable domain (outside the CDR3, taken from reference TRBV2 and TRBJ2-5): EPEVTQTPSHQVTQMGQEVILRCVPISNHLYFYWYRQILGQKVEFLVSFYNNEISEKSEIFDDQFSVERPDGSNFTLKIRSTKLEDSAMYFCASSQETQYFGPGTRLLVL.